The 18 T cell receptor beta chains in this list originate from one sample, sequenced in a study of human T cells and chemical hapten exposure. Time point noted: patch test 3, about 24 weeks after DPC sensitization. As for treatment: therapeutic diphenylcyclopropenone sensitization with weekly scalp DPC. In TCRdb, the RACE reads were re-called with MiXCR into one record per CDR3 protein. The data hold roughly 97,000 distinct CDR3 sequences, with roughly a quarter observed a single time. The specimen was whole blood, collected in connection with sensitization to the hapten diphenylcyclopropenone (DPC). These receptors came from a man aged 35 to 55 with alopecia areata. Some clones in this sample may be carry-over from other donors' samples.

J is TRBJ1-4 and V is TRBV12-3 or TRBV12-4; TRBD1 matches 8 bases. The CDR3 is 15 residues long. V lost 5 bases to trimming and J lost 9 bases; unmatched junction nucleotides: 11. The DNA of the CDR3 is TGTGCCAGCAGTCTTGATGGGACAGGCTTGAAAAAACTGTTTTTT. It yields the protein CASSLDGTGLKKLFF.

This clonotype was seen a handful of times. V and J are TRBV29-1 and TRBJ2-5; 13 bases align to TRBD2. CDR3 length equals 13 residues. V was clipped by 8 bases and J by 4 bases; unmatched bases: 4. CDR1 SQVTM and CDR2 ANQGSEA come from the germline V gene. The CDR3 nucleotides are TGCAGCTTACGGACTAGCGGGGGAGAGACCCAGTACTTC. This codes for CSLRTSGGETQYF.

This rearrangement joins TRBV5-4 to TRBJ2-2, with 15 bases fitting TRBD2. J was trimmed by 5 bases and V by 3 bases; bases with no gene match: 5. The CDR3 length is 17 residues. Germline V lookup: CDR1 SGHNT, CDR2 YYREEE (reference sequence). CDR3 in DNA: TGTGCCAGCAGCTCGGCCGGGACTAGCGGGAGGACCGGGGAGCTGTTTTTT. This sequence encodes CASSSAGTSGRTGELFF.

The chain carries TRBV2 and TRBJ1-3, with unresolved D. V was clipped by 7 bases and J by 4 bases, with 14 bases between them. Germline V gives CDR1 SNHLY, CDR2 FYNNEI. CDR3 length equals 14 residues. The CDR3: CASTNRAGGNTIYF. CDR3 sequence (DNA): TGTGCCAGCACCAACCGGGCCGGGGGAAACACCATATATTTT.

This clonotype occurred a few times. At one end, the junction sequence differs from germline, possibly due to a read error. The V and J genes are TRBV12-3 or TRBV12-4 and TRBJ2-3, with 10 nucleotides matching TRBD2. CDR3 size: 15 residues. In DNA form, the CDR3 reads TGTGCCAGCAGTCTAGCGGGAGCTCTTCGAGATACGCAGTATTTT. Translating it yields CASSLAGALRDTQYF.

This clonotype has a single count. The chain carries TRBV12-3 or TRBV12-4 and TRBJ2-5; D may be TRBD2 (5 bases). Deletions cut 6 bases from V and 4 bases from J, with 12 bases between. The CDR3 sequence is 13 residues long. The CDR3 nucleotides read TGTGCCAGCAGGTCGGGATATACAGAGACCCAGTACTTC. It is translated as CASRSGYTETQYF.

CDR3 in DNA: TGTGCCAGCAGATCAGGGGAGTCGGGCGAGCAGTACTTC. Translation: CASRSGESGEQYF. The genes are TRBV12-3 or TRBV12-4 and TRBJ2-7; D is possibly TRBD1 (6 bases). V was cut by 6 bases and J by 6 bases, with 15 bases left in between. The CDR3 runs 13 residues.

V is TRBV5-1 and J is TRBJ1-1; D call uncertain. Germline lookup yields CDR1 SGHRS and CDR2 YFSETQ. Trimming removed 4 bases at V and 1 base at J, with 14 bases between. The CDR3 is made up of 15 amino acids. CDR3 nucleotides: TGCGCCAGCAGCCCCGTGGGTGGCCAGAACACTGAAGCTTTCTTT. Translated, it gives CASSPVGGQNTEAFF.

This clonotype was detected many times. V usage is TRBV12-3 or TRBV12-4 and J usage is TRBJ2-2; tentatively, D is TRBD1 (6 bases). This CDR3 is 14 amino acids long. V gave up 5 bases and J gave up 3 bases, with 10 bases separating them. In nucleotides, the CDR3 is TGTGCCAGCAGTCATTACAGGGACACCGGGGAGCTGTTTTTT. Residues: CASSHYRDTGELFF.

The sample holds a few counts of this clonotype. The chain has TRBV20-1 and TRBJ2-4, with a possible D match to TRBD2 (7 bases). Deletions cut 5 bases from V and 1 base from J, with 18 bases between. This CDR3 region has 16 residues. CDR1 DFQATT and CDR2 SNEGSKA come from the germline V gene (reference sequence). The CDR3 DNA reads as TGCAGTGCTCATGGGGGGGCAGAGTCGGCCAAAAACATTCAGTACTTC. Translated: CSAHGGAESAKNIQYF.

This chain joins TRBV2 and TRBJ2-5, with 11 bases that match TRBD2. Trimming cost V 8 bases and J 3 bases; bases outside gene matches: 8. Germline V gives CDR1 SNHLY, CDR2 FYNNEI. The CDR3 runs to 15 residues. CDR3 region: CASVRQGLAEETQYF. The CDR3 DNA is TGTGCCAGCGTCCGCCAGGGACTAGCGGAAGAGACCCAGTACTTC.

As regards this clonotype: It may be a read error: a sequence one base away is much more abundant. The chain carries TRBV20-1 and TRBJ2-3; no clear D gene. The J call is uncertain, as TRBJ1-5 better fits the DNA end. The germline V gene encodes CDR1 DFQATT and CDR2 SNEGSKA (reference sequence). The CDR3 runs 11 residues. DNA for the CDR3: TGCAGTGCCCCCTTTCCAGATACGCAGCATTTT. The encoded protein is CSAPFPDTQHF.

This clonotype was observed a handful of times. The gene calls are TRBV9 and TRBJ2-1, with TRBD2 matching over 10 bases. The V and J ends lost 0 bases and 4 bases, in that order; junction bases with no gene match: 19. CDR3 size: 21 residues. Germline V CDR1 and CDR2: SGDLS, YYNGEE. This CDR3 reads CASSVVAGGPTTPVGYNEQFF. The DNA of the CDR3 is TGTGCCAGCAGCGTAGTAGCGGGAGGACCTACTACCCCAGTAGGATACAATGAGCAGTTCTTC.

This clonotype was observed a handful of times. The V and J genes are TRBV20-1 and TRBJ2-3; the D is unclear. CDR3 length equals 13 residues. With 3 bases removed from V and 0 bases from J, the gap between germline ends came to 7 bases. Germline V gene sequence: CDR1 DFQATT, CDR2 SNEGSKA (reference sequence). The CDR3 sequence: CSASRQSTDTQYF. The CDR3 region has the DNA TGCAGTGCTAGCCGTCAAAGCACAGATACGCAGTATTTT.

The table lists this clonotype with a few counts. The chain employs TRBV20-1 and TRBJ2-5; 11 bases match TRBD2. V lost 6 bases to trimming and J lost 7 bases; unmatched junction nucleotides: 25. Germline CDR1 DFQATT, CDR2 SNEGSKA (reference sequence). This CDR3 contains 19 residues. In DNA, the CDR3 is TGCAGTGCGGAAACAGGGTCGGGTGTACCGGGACTAGCGGCCCGGACCCAGTACTTC. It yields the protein CSAETGSGVPGLAARTQYF.

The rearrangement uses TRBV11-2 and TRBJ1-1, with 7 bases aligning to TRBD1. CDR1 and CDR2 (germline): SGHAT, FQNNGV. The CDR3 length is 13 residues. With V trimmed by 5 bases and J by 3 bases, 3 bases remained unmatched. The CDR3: CASSVTGYTEAFF. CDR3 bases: TGTGCCAGCAGCGTGACAGGGTACACTGAAGCTTTCTTT.

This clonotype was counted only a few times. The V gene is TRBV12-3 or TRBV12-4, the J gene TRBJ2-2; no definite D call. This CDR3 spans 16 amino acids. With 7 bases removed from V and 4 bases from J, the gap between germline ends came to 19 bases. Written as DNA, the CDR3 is TGTGCCAGCATCAAGGGTAGGCCTCTGGCCACCGGGGAGCTGTTTTTT. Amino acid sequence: CASIKGRPLATGELFF.

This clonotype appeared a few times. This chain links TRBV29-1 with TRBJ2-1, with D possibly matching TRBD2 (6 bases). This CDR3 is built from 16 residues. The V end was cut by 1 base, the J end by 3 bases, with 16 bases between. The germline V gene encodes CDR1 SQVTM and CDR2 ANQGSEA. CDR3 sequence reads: CSVEVKRAFLYNEQFF. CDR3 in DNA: TGCAGCGTTGAAGTTAAGCGGGCGTTCCTCTACAATGAGCAGTTCTTC.